This paragraph reports one T cell receptor (beta chain). The antigen remains unidentified. These data are taken from a study of shared clonotypes between healthy human individuals. General study points: Naive subsets generally exceeded memory subsets in estimated richness. Sampling involved blood alone; tissue repertoires likely differ.

CD45RO negativity and positive selection for CCR7 defined naive CD8 cells, a population that excluded terminally differentiated effector memory CD45RA+ cells. All donors were Caucasian adults living in Nashville, Tennessee. Sequenced by immunoSEQ multiplex PCR; TCRdb stores in-frame clones only, minus some. The sample has roughly 850,000 clones; about 97% are singletons. The J segment lost 4 bases and the V segment lost 5 bases, leaving 13 bases of the junction unmatched. The CDR3 consists of 16 residues. Germline loops: CDR1 SEHNR, CDR2 FQNEAQ (reference sequence). The TCR comes from a man aged 25 to 40 in good health. The rearrangement links TRBV7-9 to TRBJ2-5, with 7 bases matching TRBD2. Sequences were obtained from naive CD8+ T cells sorted from blood. The CDR3 sequence is CASSGSGGAPPETQYF. The CDR3, as DNA: TGTGCCAGCAGCGGGTCGGGGGGAGCCCCCCCAGAGACCCAGTACTTC.